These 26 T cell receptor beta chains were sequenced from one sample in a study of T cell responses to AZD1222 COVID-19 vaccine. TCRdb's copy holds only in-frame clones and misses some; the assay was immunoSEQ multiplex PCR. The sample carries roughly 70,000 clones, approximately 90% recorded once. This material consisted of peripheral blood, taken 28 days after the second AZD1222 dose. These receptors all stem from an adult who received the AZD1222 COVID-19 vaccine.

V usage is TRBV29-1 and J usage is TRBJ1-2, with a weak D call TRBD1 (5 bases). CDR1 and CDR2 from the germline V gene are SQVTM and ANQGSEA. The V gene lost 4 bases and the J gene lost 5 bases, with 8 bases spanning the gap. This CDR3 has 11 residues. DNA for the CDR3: TGCAGCGTTGTAGGGGTTTATGGCTACACCTTC. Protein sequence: CSVVGVYGYTF.

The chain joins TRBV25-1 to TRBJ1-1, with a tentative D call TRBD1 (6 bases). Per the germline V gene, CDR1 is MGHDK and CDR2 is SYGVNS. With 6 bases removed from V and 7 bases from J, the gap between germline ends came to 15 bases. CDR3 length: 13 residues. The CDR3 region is CASSDRNYFEAFF. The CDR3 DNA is TGTGCCAGCAGCGACAGGAATTACTTTGAAGCTTTCTTT.

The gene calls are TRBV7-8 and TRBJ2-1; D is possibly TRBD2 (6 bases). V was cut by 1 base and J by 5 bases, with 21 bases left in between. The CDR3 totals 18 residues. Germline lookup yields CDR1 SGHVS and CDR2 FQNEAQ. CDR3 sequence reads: CASSLGLNGETRHNEQFF. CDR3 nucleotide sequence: TGTGCCAGCAGCTTAGGTCTCAATGGGGAGACTAGGCACAATGAGCAGTTCTTC.

CDR3 amino acids: CASSLLGQSIYGYTF. CDR3 nucleotides: TGTGCCAGCAGTTTATTGGGACAGAGTATTTATGGCTACACCTTC. V is TRBV27 and J is TRBJ1-2; 7 bases line up with TRBD1. The CDR3 is 15 amino acids. Germline CDR1 is MNHEY and CDR2 is SMNVEV (reference sequence). Trimming cost V 1 base and J 5 bases; bases outside gene matches: 7.

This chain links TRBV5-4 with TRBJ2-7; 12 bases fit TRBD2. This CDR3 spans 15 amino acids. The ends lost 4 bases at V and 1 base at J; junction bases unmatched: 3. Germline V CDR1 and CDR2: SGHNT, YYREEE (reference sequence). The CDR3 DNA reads TGTGCCAGCAGCAAAGGACTAGCGGGGTCCTACGAGCAGTACTTC. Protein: CASSKGLAGSYEQYF.

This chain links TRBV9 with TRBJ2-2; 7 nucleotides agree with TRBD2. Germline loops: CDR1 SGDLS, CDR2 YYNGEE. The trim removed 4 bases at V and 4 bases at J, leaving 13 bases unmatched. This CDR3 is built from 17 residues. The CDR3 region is CASSPIWGGSVTGELFF. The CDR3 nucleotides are TGTGCCAGCAGCCCCATCTGGGGCGGGAGTGTCACCGGGGAGCTGTTTTTT. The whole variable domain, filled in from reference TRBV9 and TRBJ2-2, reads DSGVTQTPKHLITATGQRVTLRCSPRSGDLSVYWYQQSLDQGLQFLIQYYNGEERAKGNILERFSAQQFPDLHSELNLSSLELGDSALYFCASSPIWGGSVTGELFFGEGSRLTVL.

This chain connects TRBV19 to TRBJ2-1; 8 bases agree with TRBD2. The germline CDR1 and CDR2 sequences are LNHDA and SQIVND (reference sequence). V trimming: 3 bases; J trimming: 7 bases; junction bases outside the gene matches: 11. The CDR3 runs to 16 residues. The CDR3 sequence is CASSIGGLVGRNEQFF. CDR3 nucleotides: TGTGCCAGTAGTATCGGGGGACTAGTCGGGAGAAATGAGCAGTTCTTC. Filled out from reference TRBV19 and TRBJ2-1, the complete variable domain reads DGGITQSPKYLFRKEGQNVTLSCEQNLNHDAMYWYRQDPGQGLRLIYYSQIVNDFQKGDIAEGYSVSREKKESFPLTVTSAQKNPTAFYLCASSIGGLVGRNEQFFGPGTRLTVL.

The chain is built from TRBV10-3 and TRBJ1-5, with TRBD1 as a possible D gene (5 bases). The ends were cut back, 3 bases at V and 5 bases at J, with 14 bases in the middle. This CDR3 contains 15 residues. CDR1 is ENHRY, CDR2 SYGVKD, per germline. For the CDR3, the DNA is TGTGCCATCAGTGATTCTGACAGAGGATATCAGCCCCAGCATTTT. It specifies CAISDSDRGYQPQHF.

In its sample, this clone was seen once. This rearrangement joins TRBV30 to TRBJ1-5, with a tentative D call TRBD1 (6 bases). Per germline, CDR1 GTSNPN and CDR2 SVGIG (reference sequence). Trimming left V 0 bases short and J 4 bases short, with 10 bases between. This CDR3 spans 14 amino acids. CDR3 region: CAWSVLGGNQPQHF. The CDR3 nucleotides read TGTGCCTGGAGTGTACTAGGGGGAAATCAGCCCCAGCATTTT.

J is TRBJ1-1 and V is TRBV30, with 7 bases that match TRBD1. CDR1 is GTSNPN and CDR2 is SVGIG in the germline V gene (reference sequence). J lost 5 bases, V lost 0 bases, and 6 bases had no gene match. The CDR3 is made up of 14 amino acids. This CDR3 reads CAWSVEGASTEAFF. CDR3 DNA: TGTGCCTGGAGTGTTGAGGGGGCGAGTACTGAAGCTTTCTTT.

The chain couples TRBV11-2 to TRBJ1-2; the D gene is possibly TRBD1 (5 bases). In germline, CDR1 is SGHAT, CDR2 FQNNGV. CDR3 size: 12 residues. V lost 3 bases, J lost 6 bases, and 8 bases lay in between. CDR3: CASSFAGNGYTF. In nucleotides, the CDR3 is TGTGCCAGCAGCTTTGCAGGGAATGGCTACACCTTC.

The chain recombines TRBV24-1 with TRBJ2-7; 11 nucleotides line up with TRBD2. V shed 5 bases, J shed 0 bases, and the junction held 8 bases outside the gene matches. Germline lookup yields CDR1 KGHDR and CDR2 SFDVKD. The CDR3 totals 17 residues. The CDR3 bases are TGTGCCACCAGTGTGTTGCTAGCGGGAGGCCCCTCCTACGAGCAGTACTTC. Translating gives CATSVLLAGGPSYEQYF.

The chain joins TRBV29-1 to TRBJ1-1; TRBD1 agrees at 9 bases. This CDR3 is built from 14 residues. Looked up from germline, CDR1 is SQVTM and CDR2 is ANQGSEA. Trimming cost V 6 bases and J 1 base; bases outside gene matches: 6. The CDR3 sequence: CSVKVDRGNTEAFF. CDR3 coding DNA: TGCAGCGTGAAAGTGGACAGGGGGAACACTGAAGCTTTCTTT.

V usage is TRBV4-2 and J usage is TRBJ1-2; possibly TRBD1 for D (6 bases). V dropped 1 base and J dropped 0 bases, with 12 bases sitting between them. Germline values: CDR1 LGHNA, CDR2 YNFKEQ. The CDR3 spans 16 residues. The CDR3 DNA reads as TGTGCCAGCAGCCAAGGGGGGCAGGATTCTAACTATGGCTACACCTTC. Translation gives CASSQGGQDSNYGYTF.

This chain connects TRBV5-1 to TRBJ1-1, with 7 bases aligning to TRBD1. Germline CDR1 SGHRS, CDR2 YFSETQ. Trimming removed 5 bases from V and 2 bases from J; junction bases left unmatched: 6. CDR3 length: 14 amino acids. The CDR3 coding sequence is TGCGCCAGCAGGGTGCAGGGGGTTAACACTGAAGCTTTCTTT. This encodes CASRVQGVNTEAFF. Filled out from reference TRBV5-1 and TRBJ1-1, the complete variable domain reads KAGVTQTPRYLIKTRGQQVTLSCSPISGHRSVSWYQQTPGQGLQFLFEYFSETQRNKGNFPGRFSGRQFSNSRSEMNVSTLELGDSALYLCASRVQGVNTEAFFGQGTRLTVV.

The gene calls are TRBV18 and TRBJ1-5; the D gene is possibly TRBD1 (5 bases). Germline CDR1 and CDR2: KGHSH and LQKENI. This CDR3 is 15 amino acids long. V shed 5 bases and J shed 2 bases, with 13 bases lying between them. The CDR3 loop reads CASSSHVGGNQPQHF. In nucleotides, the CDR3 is TGTGCCAGCTCATCCCACGTGGGGGGCAATCAGCCCCAGCATTTT.

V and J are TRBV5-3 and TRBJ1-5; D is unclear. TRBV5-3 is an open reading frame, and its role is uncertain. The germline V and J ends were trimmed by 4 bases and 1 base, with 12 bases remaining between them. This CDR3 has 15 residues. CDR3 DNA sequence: TGTGCCAGAAGCCGTTCCCGGGCCAGCAATCAGCCCCAGCATTTT. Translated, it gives CARSRSRASNQPQHF.

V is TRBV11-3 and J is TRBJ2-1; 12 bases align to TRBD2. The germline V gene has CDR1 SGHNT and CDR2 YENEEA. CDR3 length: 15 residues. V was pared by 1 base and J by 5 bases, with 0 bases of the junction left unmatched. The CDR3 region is CASSLASGRDNEQFF. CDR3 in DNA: TGTGCCAGCAGCTTAGCTAGCGGGAGGGACAATGAGCAGTTCTTC.

CDR3 in amino acids: CASTPDGDFQPQHF. The CDR3 coding sequence is TGTGCCAGCACCCCCGACGGTGATTTTCAGCCCCAGCATTTT. V gene TRBV7-8 combines with J gene TRBJ1-5; D uncertain. Germline V gives CDR1 SGHVS, CDR2 FQNEAQ. This CDR3 contains 14 residues. Trimming pared 7 bases from V and 6 bases from J, leaving 16 bases between.

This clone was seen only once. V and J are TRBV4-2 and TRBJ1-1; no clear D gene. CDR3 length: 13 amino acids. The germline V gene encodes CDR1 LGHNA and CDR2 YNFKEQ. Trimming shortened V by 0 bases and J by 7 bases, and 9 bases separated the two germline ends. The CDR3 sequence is CASSQEVLLEAFF. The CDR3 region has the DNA TGTGCCAGCAGCCAAGAGGTGCTACTTGAAGCTTTCTTT.

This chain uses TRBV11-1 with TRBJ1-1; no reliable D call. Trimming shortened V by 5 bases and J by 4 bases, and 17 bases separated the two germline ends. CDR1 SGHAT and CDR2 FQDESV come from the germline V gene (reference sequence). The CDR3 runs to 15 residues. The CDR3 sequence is CASSRLGSVGTEAFF. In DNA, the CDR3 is TGTGCCAGCAGCCGCCTGGGTAGTGTGGGCACTGAAGCTTTCTTT.

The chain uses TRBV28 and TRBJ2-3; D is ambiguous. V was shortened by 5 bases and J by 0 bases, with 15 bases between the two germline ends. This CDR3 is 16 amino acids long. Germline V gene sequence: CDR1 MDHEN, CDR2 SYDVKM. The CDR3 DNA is TGTGCCAGCAGTATGAATTGGGGTGGCAGCACAGATACGCAGTATTTT. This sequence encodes CASSMNWGGSTDTQYF.

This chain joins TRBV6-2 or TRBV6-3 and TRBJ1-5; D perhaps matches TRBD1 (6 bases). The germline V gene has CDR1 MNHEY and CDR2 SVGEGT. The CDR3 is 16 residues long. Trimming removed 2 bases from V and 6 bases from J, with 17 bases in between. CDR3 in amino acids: CASSYPSGGAVQPQHF. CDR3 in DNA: TGTGCCAGCAGTTACCCTTCCGGGGGGGCGGTTCAGCCCCAGCATTTT.

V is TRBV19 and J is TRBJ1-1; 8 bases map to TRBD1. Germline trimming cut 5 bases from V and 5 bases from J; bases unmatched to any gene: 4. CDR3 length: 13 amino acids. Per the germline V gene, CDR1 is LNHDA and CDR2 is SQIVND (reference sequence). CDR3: CASSVHRGTEAFF. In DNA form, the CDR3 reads TGTGCCAGTAGTGTACACAGGGGGACTGAAGCTTTCTTT.

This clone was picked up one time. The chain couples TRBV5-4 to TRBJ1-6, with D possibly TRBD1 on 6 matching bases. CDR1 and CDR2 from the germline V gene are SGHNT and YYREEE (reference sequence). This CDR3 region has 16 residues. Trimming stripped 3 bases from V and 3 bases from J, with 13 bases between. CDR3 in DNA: TGTGCCAGCAGCTATGGGGGACAACTCTATAATTCACCCCTCCACTTT. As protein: CASSYGGQLYNSPLHF.

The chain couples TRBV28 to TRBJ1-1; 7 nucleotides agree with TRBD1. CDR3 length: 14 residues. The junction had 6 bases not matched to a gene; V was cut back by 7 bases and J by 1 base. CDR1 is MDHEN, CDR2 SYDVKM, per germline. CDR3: CASTRGDRNTEAFF. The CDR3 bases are TGTGCCAGCACCCGAGGGGACAGGAACACTGAAGCTTTCTTT. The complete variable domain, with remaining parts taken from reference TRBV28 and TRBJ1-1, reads DVKVTQSSRYLVKRTGEKVFLECVQDMDHENMFWYRQDPGLGLRLIYFSYDVKMKEKGDIPEGYSVSREKKERFSLILESASTNQTSMYLCASTRGDRNTEAFFGQGTRLTVV.